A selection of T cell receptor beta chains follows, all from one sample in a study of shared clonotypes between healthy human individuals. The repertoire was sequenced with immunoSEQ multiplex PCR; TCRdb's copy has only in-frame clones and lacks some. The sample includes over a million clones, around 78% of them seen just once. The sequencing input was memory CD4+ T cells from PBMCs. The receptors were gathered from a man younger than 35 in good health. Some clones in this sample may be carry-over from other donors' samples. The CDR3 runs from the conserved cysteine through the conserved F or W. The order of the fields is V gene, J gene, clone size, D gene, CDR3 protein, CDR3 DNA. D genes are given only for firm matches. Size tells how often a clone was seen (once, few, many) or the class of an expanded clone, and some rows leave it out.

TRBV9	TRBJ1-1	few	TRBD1	CASSRQGDTEAFF	TGTGCCAGCAGTAGACAGGGGGATACTGAAGCTTTCTTT
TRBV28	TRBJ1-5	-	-	CASSLGGGNQPQHF	TGTGCCAGCAGTTTGGGGGGAGGGAATCAGCCCCAGCATTTT
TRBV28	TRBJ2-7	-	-	CASSPGAASRGEQYF	TGTGCCAGCAGCCCCGGGGCGGCCTCAAGGGGCGAGCAGTACTTC
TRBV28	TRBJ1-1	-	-	CASSLSFEAFF	TGTGCCAGCAGTTTATCCTTTGAAGCTTTCTTT
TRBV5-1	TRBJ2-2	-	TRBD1	CASSHGTGGTGELFF	TGCGCCAGCAGCCACGGGACAGGGGGCACCGGGGAGCTGTTTTTT
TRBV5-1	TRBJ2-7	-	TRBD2	CASSLVLAGAGEQYF	TGCGCCAGCAGCTTGGTGCTAGCGGGAGCTGGAGAGCAGTACTTC
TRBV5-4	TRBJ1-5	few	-	CASSMAGSHQPQHF	TGTGCCAGCAGTATGGCAGGGAGCCATCAGCCCCAGCATTTT
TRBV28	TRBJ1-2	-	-	CASSLRVGAGTF	-
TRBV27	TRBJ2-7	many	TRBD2	CASSFPGTRGGEQYF	TGTGCCAGCAGTTTCCCTGGGACTAGAGGGGGCGAGCAGTACTTC
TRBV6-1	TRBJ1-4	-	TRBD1	CASSDTRWDRSNEKLFF	TGTGCCAGCAGTGACACGCGATGGGACAGGTCTAATGAAAAACTGTTTTTT
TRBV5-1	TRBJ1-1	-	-	CASSDQGGDTEAFF	TGCGCCAGCAGCGACCAAGGGGGTGACACTGAAGCTTTCTTT
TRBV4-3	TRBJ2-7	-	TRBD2	CASSQEVRASGSGKQYF	TGCGCCAGCAGCCAAGAAGTGCGGGCTAGCGGGAGTGGCAAGCAGTACTTC
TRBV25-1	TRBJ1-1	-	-	CASTRQGSTEAFF	TGTGCCAGCACTCGCCAGGGATCCACTGAAGCTTTCTTT
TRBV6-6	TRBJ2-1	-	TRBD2	CASSLLAGASNEQFF	TGTGCCAGCAGTCTACTAGCGGGAGCATCCAATGAGCAGTTCTTC
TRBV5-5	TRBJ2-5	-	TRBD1	CASSRGQGETQYF	TGTGCCAGCAGCCGAGGACAGGGGGAGACCCAGTACTTC
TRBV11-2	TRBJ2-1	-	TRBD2	CASSFREGNEQFF	TGTGCCAGCAGCTTCCGGGAGGGCAATGAGCAGTTCTTC
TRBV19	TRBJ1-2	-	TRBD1	CASRRTGGGYTF	TGTGCCAGTAGGCGGACAGGGGGTGGCTACACCTTC
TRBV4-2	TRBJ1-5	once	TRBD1	CASSPHRDSNQPQHF	TGTGCCAGCAGCCCCCACCGGGACAGTAATCAGCCCCAGCATTTT
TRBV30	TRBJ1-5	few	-	CAWSTGLANQPQHF	TGTGCCTGGAGTACGGGGTTGGCCAATCAGCCCCAGCATTTT
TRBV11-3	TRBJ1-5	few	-	CASSIPTPGTNQPQHF	TGTGCCAGCAGCATCCCTACGCCGGGAACCAATCAGCCCCAGCATTTT
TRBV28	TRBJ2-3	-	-	CASSLGVRGVDTQYF	TGTGCCAGCAGTTTAGGGGTCAGGGGCGTCGATACGCAGTATTTT
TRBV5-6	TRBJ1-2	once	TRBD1	CASSFPSGTVGGYTF	TGTGCCAGCAGTTTTCCTTCCGGGACAGTAGGTGGCTACACCTTC
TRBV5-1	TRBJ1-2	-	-	CASSPDTYGYTF	TGCGCCAGCAGCCCCGACACCTATGGCTACACCTTC
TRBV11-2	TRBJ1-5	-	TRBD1	CASSLTDRSYQPQHF	TGTGCCAGCAGCTTAACGGACAGGTCCTATCAGCCCCAGCATTTT
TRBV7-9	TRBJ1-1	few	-	CASPRGDNTEAFF	TGTGCCAGCCCCCGGGGCGACAACACTGAAGCTTTCTTT
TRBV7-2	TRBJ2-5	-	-	CASSSQGSGTAETQYF	TGTGCCAGCAGCTCTCAAGGGAGCGGCACCGCAGAGACCCAGTACTTC
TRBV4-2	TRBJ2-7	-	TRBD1	CASRARDRGNNYEQYF	TGTGCCAGCAGGGCCCGGGACAGGGGAAACAACTACGAGCAGTACTTC
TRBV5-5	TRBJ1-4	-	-	CASSLLLVGEKLFF	TGTGCCAGCAGCTTGTTATTGGTGGGCGAAAAACTGTTTTTT
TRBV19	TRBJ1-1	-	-	CASSIGGGLMNTEAFF	TGTGCCAGTAGTATAGGTGGGGGCCTCATGAACACTGAAGCTTTCTTT
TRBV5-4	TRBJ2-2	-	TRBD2	CASSPGLAGGAGELFF	TGTGCCAGCAGCCCAGGACTAGCGGGAGGGGCCGGGGAGCTGTTTTTT
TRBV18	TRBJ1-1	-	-	CASSQTGGNTEAFF	TGTGCCAGCTCACAAACGGGGGGAAACACTGAAGCTTTCTTT
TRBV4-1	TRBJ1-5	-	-	CASSSQGDQPQHF	TGCGCCAGCAGTTCACAGGGCGATCAGCCCCAGCATTTT
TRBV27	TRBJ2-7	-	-	CASSEAALTYEQYF	TGTGCCAGCAGTGAGGCAGCCCTCACCTACGAGCAGTACTTC
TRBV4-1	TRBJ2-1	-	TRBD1	CASSQDNDRGRNEQFF	TGCGCCAGCAGCCAAGATAATGACAGGGGTAGGAATGAGCAGTTCTTC
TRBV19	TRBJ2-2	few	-	CASSIGGGTGELFF	TGTGCCAGTAGTATAGGGGGAGGCACCGGGGAGCTGTTTTTT
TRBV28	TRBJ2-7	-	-	CASSLRQGLWYF	TGTGCCAGCAGTTTACGTCAGGGGTTATGGTACTTC
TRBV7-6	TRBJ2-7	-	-	CASSFLDRPQYF	TGTGCCAGCAGCTTCCTGGACAGACCGCAGTACTTC
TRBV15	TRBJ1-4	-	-	CATSRDGTPTRGNEKLFF	TGTGCCACCAGCAGAGATGGGACTCCTACAAGGGGGAATGAAAAACTGTTTTTT
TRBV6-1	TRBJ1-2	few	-	CASSDPPQGNYGYTF	TGTGCCAGCAGTGATCCCCCTCAGGGGAACTATGGCTACACCTTC
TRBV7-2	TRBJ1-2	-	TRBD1	CASSLALLRQGTGYTF	TGTGCCAGCAGCTTAGCGCTCCTGAGACAGGGGACTGGCTACACCTTC
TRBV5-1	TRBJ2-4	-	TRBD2	CASSGTSGSTIQYF	TGCGCCAGCAGCGGGACTAGCGGGAGTACCATTCAGTACTTC
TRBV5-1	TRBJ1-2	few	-	CASSLTAAVDYGYTF	TGCGCCAGCAGCTTGACTGCGGCAGTCGACTATGGCTACACCTTC
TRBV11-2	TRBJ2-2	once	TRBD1	CASSRTLTADRGAGELFF	TGTGCCAGCAGCCGAACACTGACCGCTGACAGGGGCGCCGGGGAGCTGTTTTTT
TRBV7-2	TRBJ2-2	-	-	CASSLQRATGELFF	TGTGCCAGCAGCTTACAGAGAGCCACCGGGGAGCTGTTTTTT
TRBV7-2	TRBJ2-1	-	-	CASSSALSDYNEQFF	TGTGCCAGCAGCTCCGCCCTTAGCGACTACAATGAGCAGTTCTTC